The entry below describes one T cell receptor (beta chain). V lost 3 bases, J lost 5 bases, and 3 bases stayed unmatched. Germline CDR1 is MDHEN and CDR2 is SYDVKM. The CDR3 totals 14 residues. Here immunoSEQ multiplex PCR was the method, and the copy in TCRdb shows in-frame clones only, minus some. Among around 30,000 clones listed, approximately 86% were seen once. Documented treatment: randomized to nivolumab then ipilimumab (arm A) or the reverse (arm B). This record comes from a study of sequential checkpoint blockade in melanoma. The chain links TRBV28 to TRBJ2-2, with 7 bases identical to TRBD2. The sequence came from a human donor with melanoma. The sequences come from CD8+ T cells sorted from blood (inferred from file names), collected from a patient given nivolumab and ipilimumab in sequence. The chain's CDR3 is CASSFTGGTGELFF. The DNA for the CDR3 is TGTGCCAGCAGTTTTACGGGAGGTACCGGGGAGCTGTTTTTT.